Listed below are T cell receptor beta chains from one sample, sequenced in a study of blood T cell repertoires in COVID-19. Sequencing was performed with immunoSEQ multiplex PCR; in TCRdb, only in-frame clones are kept and a portion is missing. The sample lists 350,000 to 450,000 clones; about 88% were seen once. The source material was PBMCs or T cells enriched from blood (not recorded which). These receptors were taken from a woman aged 18-29 years who had been exposed to COVID-19. Each CDR3 is given with its conserved first and last residue. A D gene is named only where the DNA matches it firmly. Expanded clones are given a class, and other clones once, few, many or no size at all.

>-|TRBV28|TRBJ2-2|-
CASSSHRASNTGELFF
TGTGCCAGCAGTTCCCACAGGGCCTCGAACACCGGGGAGCTGTTTTTT
>-|TRBV5-6|TRBJ2-7|-
CASSLMWGRHEQYF
TGTGCCAGCAGCCTAATGTGGGGGCGTCACGAGCAGTACTTC
>TRBD2|TRBV5-1|TRBJ2-1|-
CASSLVAGNEQFF
TGCGCCAGCAGCTTAGTAGCGGGTAATGAGCAGTTCTTC
>TRBD1|TRBV6-1|TRBJ1-2|-
CASSEQGTGGWGYTF
TGTGCCAGCAGTGAACAAGGGACAGGAGGGTGGGGCTACACCTTC
>TRBD1|TRBV28|TRBJ2-1|once
CASTPRGQENNEQFF
TGTGCCAGCACCCCAAGGGGGCAGGAAAACAATGAGCAGTTCTTC
>TRBD1|TRBV20-1|TRBJ2-7|-
CSASVTGGPPYEQYF
TGCAGTGCTAGTGTAACAGGGGGTCCCCCCTACGAGCAGTACTTC
>-|TRBV12-3/TRBV12-4|TRBJ1-5|-
CASTRGRNQPQHF
TGTGCCAGCACCCGGGGGAGGAACCAGCCCCAGCATTTT
>TRBD1|TRBV9|TRBJ1-6|-
CASSGGQGVSPLHF
TGTGCCAGCAGCGGAGGACAGGGAGTTTCACCCCTCCACTTT
>-|TRBV7-9|TRBJ2-7|-
CASSLTGTLEAYEQYF
TGTGCCAGCAGCTTAACGGGCACCCTGGAGGCCTACGAGCAGTACTTC
>-|TRBV29-1|TRBJ2-7|-
CSVEDLYEQYF
TGCAGCGTTGAAGATCTTTACGAGCAGTACTTC
>TRBD1|TRBV7-2|TRBJ1-2|-
CASSLEGANGYTF
TGTGCCAGCAGCTTAGAGGGGGCCAATGGCTACACCTTC
>-|TRBV19|TRBJ2-1|-
CASSTRQGQGPYNEQFF
TGTGCCAGTAGTACTCGACAAGGCCAGGGCCCCTACAATGAGCAGTTCTTC
>-|TRBV18|TRBJ2-1|-
CASSPPEAGFGNEQFF
TGTGCCAGCTCACCACCGGAGGCGGGATTTGGCAATGAGCAGTTCTTC
>TRBD1|TRBV9|TRBJ1-2|-
CASSPTTGTGTYGYTF
TGTGCCAGCAGCCCTACTACCGGGACAGGGACCTATGGCTACACCTTC
>TRBD2|TRBV4-1|TRBJ2-1|-
CASRGLAGSNEQFF
TGCGCCAGCCGCGGACTAGCGGGAAGCAATGAGCAGTTCTTC
>-|TRBV5-6|TRBJ2-7|-
CASSLSRLSSTYEQYF
TGTGCCAGCAGCTTGTCGCGCCTGAGTAGCACCTACGAGCAGTACTTC
>TRBD1|TRBV5-5|TRBJ1-6|-
CASSEGTAKYNSPLHF
TGTGCCAGCAGCGAGGGGACAGCAAAATATAATTCACCCCTCCACTTT
>TRBD2|TRBV9|TRBJ2-1|-
CASSSRGEGLAGAPPYNEQFF
TGTGCCAGCAGCTCCCGAGGTGAGGGACTAGCGGGGGCCCCTCCCTACAATGAGCAGTTCTTC
>-|TRBV28|TRBJ2-7|-
CASSGGNSYEQYF
TGTGCCAGCTCTGGGGGGAATTCCTACGAGCAGTACTTC
>TRBD1|TRBV7-8|TRBJ1-2|-
CASSESGTGKGGYTF
TGTGCCAGCAGCGAGAGCGGGACAGGAAAAGGCGGCTACACCTTC
>TRBD1|TRBV6-5|TRBJ1-2|-
CASARTGNGYTF
TGTGCCAGCGCCAGGACAGGAAACGGCTACACCTTC
>-|TRBV9|TRBJ2-1|-
CASSAAVGEQFF
TGTGCCAGCAGCGCCGCGGTGGGTGAGCAGTTCTTC
>TRBD1|TRBV14|TRBJ1-1|-
CASTTTGGLPHEAFF
TGTGCCAGCACCACGACAGGGGGACTACCCCATGAAGCTTTCTTT
>TRBD1|TRBV11-2|TRBJ2-1|once
CASSSEGQGFNEQFF
TGTGCCAGCAGCTCAGAGGGACAGGGGTTTAATGAGCAGTTCTTC
>TRBD2|TRBV5-6|TRBJ2-1|-
CASSRDGGAGYNEQFF
TGTGCCAGCAGCAGGGACGGGGGGGCCGGGTACAATGAGCAGTTCTTC
>TRBD1|TRBV28|TRBJ1-2|-
CASSPNRDRALSYGYTF
TGTGCCAGCAGCCCCAATCGGGACAGAGCCTTAAGCTATGGCTACACCTTC
>-|TRBV9|TRBJ1-1|-
CASTTAGGITEAFF
TGTGCCAGCACCACAGCGGGGGGGATCACTGAAGCTTTCTTT
>TRBD1|TRBV6-9|TRBJ1-6|-
CASSYGQAYNSPLHF
TGTGCCAGCAGTTACGGACAGGCCTATAATTCACCCCTCCACTTT
>TRBD1|TRBV3-1/TRBV3-2|TRBJ2-1|-
CASSQAVRGPHNEQFF
TGTGCCAGCAGCCAAGCGGTCAGGGGGCCGCACAATGAGCAGTTCTTC
>TRBD1|TRBV28|TRBJ1-2|-
CASRLGGTGNKVGGYTF
TGTGCCAGCAGATTAGGCGGGACAGGGAATAAAGTTGGAGGCTACACCTTC
>TRBD2|TRBV28|TRBJ2-7|-
CASSLAGGSPYEQYF
TGTGCCAGCAGTTTGGCGGGAGGTAGCCCGTACGAGCAGTACTTC
>TRBD1|TRBV14|TRBJ1-6|few
CASSQGQGDSPLHF
TGTGCCAGCAGCCAGGGACAGGGCGATTCACCCCTCCACTTT
>TRBD1|TRBV18|TRBJ1-6|-
CASSRTGGFSPLHF
TGTGCCAGCTCAAGGACAGGGGGTTTTTCACCCCTCCACTTT
>TRBD1|TRBV7-9|TRBJ2-7|-
CASSLWDRAYEQYF
TGTGCCAGCAGCTTATGGGACAGGGCCTACGAGCAGTACTTC
>-|TRBV18|TRBJ1-1|-
CASSLYPKPSEAFF
TGTGCCAGCTCACTCTACCCGAAACCTTCCGAAGCTTTCTTT
>-|TRBV5-6|TRBJ2-7|-
CASSLGQAWVEYEQYF
TGTGCCAGCAGCTTGGGACAGGCCTGGGTCGAGTACGAGCAGTACTTC
>TRBD1|TRBV29-1|TRBJ2-7|-
CSVLRTGGFRYEQYF
TGCAGCGTCCTTCGGACAGGGGGCTTTAGGTACGAGCAGTACTTC
>TRBD2|TRBV7-8|TRBJ2-7|-
CASSLDPRGGEQYF
TGTGCCAGCAGCTTAGACCCGCGGGGGGGCGAGCAGTACTTC
>TRBD2|TRBV9|TRBJ2-3|-
CASSVAAGGEPDTQYF
TGTGCCAGCAGCGTAGCTGCGGGGGGGGAACCAGATACGCAGTATTTT
>-|TRBV28|TRBJ1-1|-
CASSSFLLNTEAFF
TGTGCCAGCAGTTCCTTTCTGTTGAACACTGAAGCTTTCTTT